What follows are 15 T cell receptor delta chains derived from one specimen sequenced in a study of γδ T cells in repeated Plasmodium falciparum infection. TCRdb processed the multiplex PCR reads again with the CATT caller. The sample records roughly 86,000 delta-chain clones, almost 1.5% being singletons. Flow sorting of PBMC yielded separate Vgamma9/Vdelta2+ and Vdelta2-negative gammadelta T cell populations for bulk repertoire analysis. Sequencing was performed on gamma-delta T cells from blood. The receptors derive from a pool of human donors (malaria-infected and uninfected, not separated).

Many counts were recorded for this clone. V usage is TRDV1 and J usage is TRDJ1; 7 bases match TRDD3. CDR1 is TSWWSYY, CDR2 QGS, per germline. Germline trimming cut 0 bases from V and 0 bases from J; bases unmatched to any gene: 34. The CDR3 contains 26 residues. CDR3: CALGELVLHFPFDWGVPAINTDKLIF. The CDR3 nucleotides are TGTGCTCTTGGGGAACTCGTTCTACACTTCCCCTTTGACTGGGGAGTTCCAGCTATAAACACCGATAAACTCATCTTT.

This clone appeared many times. J is TRDJ1 and V is TRDV1; 10 bases are shared with TRDD3. The CDR3 has 21 residues. CDR1 is TSWWSYY and CDR2 is QGS in the germline V gene. V lost 4 bases to trimming and J lost 1 base; unmatched junction nucleotides: 21. CDR3 region: CALGAGDSYFGGYGGTDKLIF. The CDR3 DNA reads as TGTGCTCTTGGGGCAGGAGATTCCTACTTCGGGGGATACGGAGGCACCGATAAACTCATCTTT.

With respect to this clone: The protein TCRdb lists belongs to a much larger clone and differs from this DNA's translation at residue 13, which points to a read error; the protein shown is made from the DNA. The chain employs TRDV1 and TRDJ1; 9 bases are a match to TRDD3. The germline V gene has CDR1 TSWWSYY and CDR2 QGS. This CDR3 spans 15 amino acids. The CDR3 region has the DNA TGTGCTCTTGGGGAGGTACTGGGGGACACCGATAAACCCATCTTT. Its protein is CALGEVLGDTDKPIF.

In its sample, this clone was seen a few times. TCRdb shows a much larger clone's protein in place of this DNA's translation, and the two differ at residue 5, likely through a read error; the protein shown is translated from the DNA. The chain employs TRDV2 and TRDJ1; unclear D gene. In the absence of a J gene in TCRdb, the DNA was matched to germline to assign it here. V gave up 2 bases and J gave up 1 base, with 16 bases separating them. In germline, CDR1 is GEAIGNYY, CDR2 EKD. The CDR3 length is 16 residues. CDR3: CACDIGEGPTTDKLIF. The CDR3 bases are TGTGCCTGTGACATAGGCGAAGGACCCACCACCGATAAACTCATCTTT.

This clone has a handful of counts. A read error likely explains why the TCRdb protein, taken from a much larger clone, differs from this DNA's translation at residue 7; the protein shown is translated from the DNA. The genes are TRDV1 and TRDJ1; D may match TRDD2 or TRDD3 (5 bases each). In the absence of a J gene in TCRdb, the DNA was matched to germline to assign it here. Germline assignment: CDR1 TSWWSYY and CDR2 QGS. With 3 bases removed from V and 0 bases from J, the gap between germline ends came to 23 bases. CDR3 size: 19 residues. The CDR3 is CALGDPGPFGRGYTDKLIF. As DNA, the CDR3 is TGTGCTCTTGGGGACCCAGGTCCCTTCGGGAGGGGGTACACCGATAAACTCATCTTT.

This clone was counted a few times. A far bigger clonotype differs at one base, so this is likely a read error. Other DNA sequences from this sample encode an identical CDR3 as well. This chain uses TRDV1 with TRDJ2; 10 bases match TRDD3. TCRdb offers no J gene call, so here the DNA was matched to germline to obtain one. CDR1 and CDR2 from the germline V gene are TSWWSYY and QGS. V shed 2 bases and J 3 bases; nucleotides not matched to a gene: 24. The CDR3 is 23 residues long. Here the CDR3 DNA reads TGTGCTCTTGGGGAAAAACGGGCTTCCCGCTGGGGGATAGCGGGGCATCTGACAGCACAACTCTTCTTT. Amino acids: CALGEKRASRWGIAGHLTAQLFF.

With respect to this clone: The mismatch at residue 6 between this DNA's translation and the TCRdb protein of a much larger clone likely reflects a read error; the protein shown is translated from the DNA. The V and J genes are TRDV1 and TRDJ1, with D perhaps TRDD3 (5 bases). The J gene was missing in TCRdb and was found by matching the end of the DNA to germline. V lost 3 bases to trimming and J lost 0 bases, with 20 bases between them. The CDR3 contains 18 residues. The germline CDR1 and CDR2 sequences are TSWWSYY and QGS. The CDR3 sequence: CALGDPYSPTGYTDKLIF. DNA of the CDR3: TGTGCTCTTGGGGACCCCTATTCCCCCACTGGCTACACCGATAAACTCATCTTT.

This clone has a handful of counts. The protein held in TCRdb is that of a much larger clone and does not match this DNA's translation at residue 17, likely because of a read error; the protein shown is translated from the DNA. The chain links TRDV1 to TRDJ1, with TRDD3 matching 9 bases. TCRdb offers no J gene call, so here the DNA was matched to germline to obtain one. The CDR3 totals 23 residues. V shed 0 bases, J shed 1 base, and the junction held 24 bases outside the gene matches. The germline V gene encodes CDR1 TSWWSYY and CDR2 QGS. CDR3 residues: CALGELTLPWGIKRPSATDKLIF. The CDR3 DNA reads as TGTGCTCTTGGGGAACTAACCCTACCGTGGGGGATAAAGCGACCAAGTGCCACCGATAAACTCATCTTT.

For this clone: The TCRdb protein, from a much larger clone, departs from this DNA's translation at residue 7, likely by read error; the protein shown derives from the DNA. The V and J genes are TRDV1 and TRDJ1; D might be TRDD3 (5 bases). The J gene is absent in TCRdb and was assigned here via DNA matching to germline. This CDR3 comprises 18 residues. The germline CDR1 and CDR2 sequences are TSWWSYY and QGS. Trimming cost V 6 bases and J 0 bases, with 23 bases left between them. Here the CDR3 reads CALGDCRRDRTYTDKLIF. Written as DNA, the CDR3 is TGTGCTCTTGGAGACTGCCGGCGGGATCGTACTTACACCGATAAACTCATCTTT.

There are a few counts of this clone. The chain is built from TRDV1 and TRDJ1; TRDD3 matches 8 bases. TCRdb is silent on the J gene; assignment here came from matching the DNA to germline. Germline V gives CDR1 TSWWSYY, CDR2 QGS. There are 21 residues in the CDR3. V lost 5 bases to trimming and J lost 0 bases; unmatched junction nucleotides: 23. The CDR3 reads CALGRPLGDVVIPWYTDKLIF. The CDR3 coding sequence is TGTGCTCTTGGGCGCCCCTTGGGGGATGTAGTCATTCCGTGGTACACCGATAAACTCATCTTT.

This clone was counted a few times. The protein TCRdb gives is from a much larger clone and does not agree with this DNA's translation at residue 11, likely a read error; the protein shown here comes from the DNA. V is TRDV3 and J is TRDJ2; 9 nucleotides align to TRDD2. J gave up 2 bases and V 3 bases, and 19 bases lay outside the gene matches. The CDR3 spans 19 residues. Germline-derived CDR1 and CDR2 are TVYSNPD and GDNSRS (reference sequence). This CDR3 is CAFLGLPTSWWILTAQLFF. The CDR3 DNA follows: TGTGCCTTCCTAGGCCTTCCTACGTCTTGGTGGATCTTGACAGCACAACTCTTCTTT.

In its sample, this clone was seen a few times. TCRdb records a much larger clone's protein for this DNA, with a difference at residue 9 that likely arises from a read error; the protein given is the translation of the DNA. This chain uses TRDV2 with TRDJ1; 7 nucleotides agree with TRDD3. Since TCRdb gives no J gene, matching the DNA to germline was used here to assign it. The germline CDR1 and CDR2 sequences are GEAIGNYY and EKD. J gave up 0 bases and V 0 bases, and 15 bases lay outside the gene matches. The CDR3 spans 19 residues. The CDR3 DNA reads as TGTGCCTGTGACACCGTCTCTTCTCCGGGGGATCACGACACCGATAAACTCATCTTT. Amino acid sequence: CACDTVSSPGDHDTDKLIF.

As regards this clone: The protein given by TCRdb reflects a much larger clone and differs at residue 13 from this DNA's translation, likely from a read error; the protein shown is the DNA's translation. The chain carries TRDV1 and TRDJ1; the D call may be TRDD2 or TRDD3 (5 bases each). V was shortened by 0 bases and J by 0 bases, with 29 bases between the two germline ends. Germline CDR1 is TSWWSYY and CDR2 is QGS. This CDR3 spans 22 amino acids. CDR3 in DNA: TGTGCTCTTGGGGAACTATGCCTACCCTCCCTATTGTGGGATCCGTACACCGATAAACTCATCTTT. This translates into CALGELCLPSLLWDPYTDKLIF.

This clone has only a few counts. Given a far larger clone just one base away, this is likely a sequencing read error. Other nucleotide sequences in the sample specify the same CDR3. This chain uses TRDV1 with TRDJ1; 8 bases are a match to TRDD3. The germline V gene encodes CDR1 TSWWSYY and CDR2 QGS. There are 21 residues in the CDR3. V trimming: 1 base; J trimming: 3 bases; junction bases outside the gene matches: 22. CDR3 sequence reads: CALGERVPVLGDTSDPDKLIF. The CDR3 DNA reads TGTGCTCTTGGGGAACGCGTTCCCGTACTCGGGGATACCAGTGATCCCGATAAACTCATCTTT.

In this sample, this clone turned up a few times. The J gene is TRDJ1, the V gene TRDV2; 11 bases fit TRDD3. TCRdb is silent on the J gene; assignment here came from matching the DNA to germline. The CDR3 extends over 24 amino acids. V lost 3 bases and J lost 0; bases outside the gene matches: 29. Germline-derived CDR1 and CDR2 are GEAIGNYY and EKD. This CDR3 reads CACDPKRGGPYWGIIKMYTDKLIF. CDR3 nucleotides: TGTGCCTGTGACCCTAAAAGGGGGGGTCCGTACTGGGGGATAATTAAAATGTACACCGATAAACTCATCTTT.